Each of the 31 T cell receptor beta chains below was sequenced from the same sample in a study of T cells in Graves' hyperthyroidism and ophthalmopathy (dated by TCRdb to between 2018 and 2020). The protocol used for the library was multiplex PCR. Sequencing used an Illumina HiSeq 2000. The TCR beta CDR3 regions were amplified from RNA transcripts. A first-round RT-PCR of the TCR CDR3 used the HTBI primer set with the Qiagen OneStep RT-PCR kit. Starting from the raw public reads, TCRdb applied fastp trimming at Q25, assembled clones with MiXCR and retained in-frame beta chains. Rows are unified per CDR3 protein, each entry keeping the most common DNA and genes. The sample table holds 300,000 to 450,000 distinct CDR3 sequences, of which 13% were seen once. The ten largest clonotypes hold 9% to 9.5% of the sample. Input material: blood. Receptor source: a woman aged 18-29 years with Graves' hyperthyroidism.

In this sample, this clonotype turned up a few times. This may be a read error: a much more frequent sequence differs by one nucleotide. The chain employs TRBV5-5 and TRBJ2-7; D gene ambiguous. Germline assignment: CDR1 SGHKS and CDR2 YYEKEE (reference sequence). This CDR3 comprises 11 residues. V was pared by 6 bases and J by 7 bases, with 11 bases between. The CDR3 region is CASTLSNEQYF. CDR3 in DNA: TGTGCCAGCACCCTTTCAAATGAGCAGTACTTC.

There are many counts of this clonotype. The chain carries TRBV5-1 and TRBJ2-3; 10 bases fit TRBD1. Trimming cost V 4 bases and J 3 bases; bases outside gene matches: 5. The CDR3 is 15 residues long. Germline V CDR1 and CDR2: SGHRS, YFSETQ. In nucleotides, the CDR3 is TGCGCCAGCAGCACCGACAGGGGGCAAACAGATACGCAGTATTTT. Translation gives CASSTDRGQTDTQYF.

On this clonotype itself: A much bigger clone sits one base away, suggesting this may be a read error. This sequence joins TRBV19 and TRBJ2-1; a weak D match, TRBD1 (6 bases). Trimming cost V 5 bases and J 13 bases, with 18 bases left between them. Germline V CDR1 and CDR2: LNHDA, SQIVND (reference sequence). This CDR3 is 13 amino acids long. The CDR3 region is CASSVQGGETQFF. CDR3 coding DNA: TGTGCCAGTAGTGTACAGGGCGGAGAGACCCAGTTCTTC. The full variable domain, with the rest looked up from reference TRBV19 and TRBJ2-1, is DGGITQSPKYLFRKEGQNVTLSCEQNLNHDAMYWYRQDPGQGLRLIYYSQIVNDFQKGDIAEGYSVSREKKESFPLTVTSAQKNPTAFYLCASSVQGGETQFFGPGTRLTVL.

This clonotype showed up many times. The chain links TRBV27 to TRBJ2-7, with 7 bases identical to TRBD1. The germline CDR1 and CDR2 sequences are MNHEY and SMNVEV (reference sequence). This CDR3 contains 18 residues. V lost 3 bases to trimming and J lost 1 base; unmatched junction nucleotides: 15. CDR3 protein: CASSFSPTRGQRSYEQYF. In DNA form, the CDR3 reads TGTGCCAGCAGTTTTTCTCCCACGAGGGGACAGCGTTCCTACGAGCAGTACTTC.

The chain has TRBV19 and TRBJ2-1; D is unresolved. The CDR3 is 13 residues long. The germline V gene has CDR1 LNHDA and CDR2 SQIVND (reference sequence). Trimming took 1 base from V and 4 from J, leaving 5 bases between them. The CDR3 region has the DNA TGTGCCAGTAGTATAGGTAATTACAATGAGCAGTTCTTC. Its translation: CASSIGNYNEQFF.

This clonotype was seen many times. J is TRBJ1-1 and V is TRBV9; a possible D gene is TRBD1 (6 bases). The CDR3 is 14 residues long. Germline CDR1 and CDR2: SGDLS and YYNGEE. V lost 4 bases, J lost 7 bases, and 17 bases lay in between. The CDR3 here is CASSQTPGTHEAFF. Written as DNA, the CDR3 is TGTGCCAGCAGCCAAACCCCGGGGACACATGAAGCTTTCTTT.

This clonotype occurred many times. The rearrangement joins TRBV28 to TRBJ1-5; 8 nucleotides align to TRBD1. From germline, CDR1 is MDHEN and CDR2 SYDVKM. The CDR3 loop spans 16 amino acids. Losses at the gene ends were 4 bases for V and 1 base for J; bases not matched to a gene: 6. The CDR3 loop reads CASSSYRGKSNQPQHF. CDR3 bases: TGTGCCAGCAGTTCTTACAGGGGGAAGAGCAATCAGCCCCAGCATTTT.

The chain's CDR3 is CASSFQEPIYGYTF. The CDR3 nucleotides are TGCGCCAGCAGCTTCCAGGAGCCAATTTATGGCTACACCTTC. This rearrangement joins TRBV5-1 to TRBJ1-2, with D uncertain. Deletions cut 2 bases from V and 5 bases from J, with 13 bases between. Per the germline V gene, CDR1 is SGHRS and CDR2 is YFSETQ. The CDR3 is made up of 14 amino acids.

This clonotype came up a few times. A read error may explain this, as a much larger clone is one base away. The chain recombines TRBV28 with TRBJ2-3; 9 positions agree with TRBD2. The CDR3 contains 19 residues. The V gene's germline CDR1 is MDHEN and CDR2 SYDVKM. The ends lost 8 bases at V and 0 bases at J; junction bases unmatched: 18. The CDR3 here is CASGPVAGDGVASTDTQYF. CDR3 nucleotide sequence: TGTGCCAGCGGCCCGGTAGCGGGAGACGGAGTTGCTAGCACAGATACGCAGTATTTT.

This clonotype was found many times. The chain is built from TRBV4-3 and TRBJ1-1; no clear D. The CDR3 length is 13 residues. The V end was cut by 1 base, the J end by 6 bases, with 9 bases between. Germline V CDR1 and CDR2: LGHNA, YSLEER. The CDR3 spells CASSQVAGAEAFF. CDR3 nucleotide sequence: TGCGCCAGCAGCCAAGTCGCAGGAGCTGAAGCTTTCTTT.

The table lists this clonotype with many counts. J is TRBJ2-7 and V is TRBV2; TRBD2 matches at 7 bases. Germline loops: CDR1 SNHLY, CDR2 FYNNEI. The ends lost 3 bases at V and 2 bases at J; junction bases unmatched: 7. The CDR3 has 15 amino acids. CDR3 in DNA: TGTGCCAGCAGTGAGGTCGCGGGGGTTACCTACGAGCAGTACTTC. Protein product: CASSEVAGVTYEQYF.

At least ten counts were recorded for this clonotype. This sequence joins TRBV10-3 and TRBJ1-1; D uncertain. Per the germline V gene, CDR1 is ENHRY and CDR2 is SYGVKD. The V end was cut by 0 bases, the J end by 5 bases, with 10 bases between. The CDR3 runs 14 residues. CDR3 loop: CAISESLDRTEAFF. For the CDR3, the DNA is TGTGCCATCAGTGAGTCGTTGGACCGAACTGAAGCTTTCTTT.

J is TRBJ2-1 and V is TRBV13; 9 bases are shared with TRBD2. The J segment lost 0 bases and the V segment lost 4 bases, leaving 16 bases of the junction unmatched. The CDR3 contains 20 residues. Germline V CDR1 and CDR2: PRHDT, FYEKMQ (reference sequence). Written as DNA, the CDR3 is TGTGCCAGCAGCTCGCACCCGGGACCCCTAGCGGGGCGCTCCTACAATGAGCAGTTCTTC. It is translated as CASSSHPGPLAGRSYNEQFF.

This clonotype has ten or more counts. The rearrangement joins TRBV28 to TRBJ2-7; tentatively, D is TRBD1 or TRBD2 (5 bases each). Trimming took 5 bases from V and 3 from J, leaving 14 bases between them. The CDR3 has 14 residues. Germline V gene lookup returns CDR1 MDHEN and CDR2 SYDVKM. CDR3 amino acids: CASSPTGTHYEQYF. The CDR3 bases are TGTGCCAGCAGTCCTACCGGGACGCACTACGAGCAGTACTTC.

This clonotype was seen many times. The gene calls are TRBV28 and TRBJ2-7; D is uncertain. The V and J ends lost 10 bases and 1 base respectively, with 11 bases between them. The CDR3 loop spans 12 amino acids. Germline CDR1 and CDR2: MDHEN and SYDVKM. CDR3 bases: TGTGCCACCGCCACCGGATCCTACGAGCAGTACTTC. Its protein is CATATGSYEQYF.

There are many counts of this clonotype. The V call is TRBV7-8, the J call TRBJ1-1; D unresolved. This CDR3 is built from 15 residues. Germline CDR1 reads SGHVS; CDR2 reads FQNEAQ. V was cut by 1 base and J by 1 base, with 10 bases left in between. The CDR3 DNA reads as TGTGCCAGCAGCTTAGAACCTCAAAGGAACACTGAAGCTTTCTTT. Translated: CASSLEPQRNTEAFF.

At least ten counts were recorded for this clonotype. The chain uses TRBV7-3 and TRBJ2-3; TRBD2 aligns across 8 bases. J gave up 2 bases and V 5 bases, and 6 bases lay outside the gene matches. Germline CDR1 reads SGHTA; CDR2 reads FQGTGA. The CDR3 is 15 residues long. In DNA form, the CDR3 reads TGTGCCAGCAGCCCCGGGGGGGCCCTCACAGATACGCAGTATTTT. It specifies CASSPGGALTDTQYF.

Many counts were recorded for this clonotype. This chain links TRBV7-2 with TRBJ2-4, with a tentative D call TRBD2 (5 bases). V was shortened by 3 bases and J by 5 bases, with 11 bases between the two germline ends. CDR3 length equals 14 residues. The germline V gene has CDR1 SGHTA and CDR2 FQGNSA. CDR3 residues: CASSLRKGENIQYF. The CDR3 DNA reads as TGTGCCAGCAGCTTGAGGAAGGGAGAAAACATTCAGTACTTC.

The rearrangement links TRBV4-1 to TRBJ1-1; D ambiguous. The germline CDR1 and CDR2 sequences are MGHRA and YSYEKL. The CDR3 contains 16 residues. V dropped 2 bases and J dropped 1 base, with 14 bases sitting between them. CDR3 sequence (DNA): TGCGCCAGCAGCCAAAGAGGGAAGGAAAGGAACACTGAAGCTTTCTTT. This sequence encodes CASSQRGKERNTEAFF.

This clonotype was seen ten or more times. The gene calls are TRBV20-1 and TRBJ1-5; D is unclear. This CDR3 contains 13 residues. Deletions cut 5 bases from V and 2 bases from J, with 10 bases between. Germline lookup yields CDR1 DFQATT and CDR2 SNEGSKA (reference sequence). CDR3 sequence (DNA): TGCAGTGCTCAAACTCAGGGCAATCAGCCCCAGCATTTT. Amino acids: CSAQTQGNQPQHF.

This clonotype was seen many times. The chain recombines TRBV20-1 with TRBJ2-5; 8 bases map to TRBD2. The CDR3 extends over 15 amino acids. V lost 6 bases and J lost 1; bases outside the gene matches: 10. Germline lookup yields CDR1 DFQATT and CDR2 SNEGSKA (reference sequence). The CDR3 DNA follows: TGCAGTGCCCCCGACTTGCGGGGGGTCCAAGAGACCCAGTACTTC. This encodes CSAPDLRGVQETQYF.

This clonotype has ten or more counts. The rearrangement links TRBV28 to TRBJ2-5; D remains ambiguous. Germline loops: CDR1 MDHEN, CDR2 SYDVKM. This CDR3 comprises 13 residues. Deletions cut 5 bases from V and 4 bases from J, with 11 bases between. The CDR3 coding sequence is TGTGCCAGCAGTCCCTCTCATGGAGAGACCCAGTACTTC. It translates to CASSPSHGETQYF.

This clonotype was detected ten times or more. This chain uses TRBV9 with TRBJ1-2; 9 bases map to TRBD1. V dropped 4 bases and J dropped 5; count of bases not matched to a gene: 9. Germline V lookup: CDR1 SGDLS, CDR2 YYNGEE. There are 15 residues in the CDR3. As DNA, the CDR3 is TGTGCCAGCAGCCCAACAGGGGGCGCCTCATATGGCTACACCTTC. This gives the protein CASSPTGGASYGYTF.

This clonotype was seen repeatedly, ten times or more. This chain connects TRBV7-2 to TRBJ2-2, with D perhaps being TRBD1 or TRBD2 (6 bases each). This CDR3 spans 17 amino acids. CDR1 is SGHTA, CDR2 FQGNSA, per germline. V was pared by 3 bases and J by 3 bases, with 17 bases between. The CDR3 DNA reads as TGTGCCAGCAGCTTTGGGTGGAGGGGGGCGTACACCGGGGAGCTGTTTTTT. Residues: CASSFGWRGAYTGELFF.

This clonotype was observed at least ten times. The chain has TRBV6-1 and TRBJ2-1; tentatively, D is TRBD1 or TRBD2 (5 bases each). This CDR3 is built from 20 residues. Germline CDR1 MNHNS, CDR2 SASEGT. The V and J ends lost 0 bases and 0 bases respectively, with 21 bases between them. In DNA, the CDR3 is TGTGCCAGCAGTGAAGCGGGACGGCCATCCCTAAAGAGCTCCTACAATGAGCAGTTCTTC. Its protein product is CASSEAGRPSLKSSYNEQFF.

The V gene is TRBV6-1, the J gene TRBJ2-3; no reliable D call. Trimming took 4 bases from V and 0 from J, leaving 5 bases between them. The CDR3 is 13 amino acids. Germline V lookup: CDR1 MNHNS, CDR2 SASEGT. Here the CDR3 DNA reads TGTGCCAGCAGTGTCTTGAGCACAGATACGCAGTATTTT. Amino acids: CASSVLSTDTQYF.

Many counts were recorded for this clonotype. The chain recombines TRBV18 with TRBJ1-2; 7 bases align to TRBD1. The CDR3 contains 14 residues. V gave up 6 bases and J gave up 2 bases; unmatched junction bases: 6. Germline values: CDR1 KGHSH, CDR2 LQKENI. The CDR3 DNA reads TGTGCCAGCTCGCAGGGGGACAGAAACTATGGCTACACCTTC. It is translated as CASSQGDRNYGYTF. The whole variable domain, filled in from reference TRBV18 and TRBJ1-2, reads NAGVMQNPRHLVRRRGQEARLRCSPMKGHSHVYWYRQLPEEGLKFMVYLQKENIIDESGMPKERFSAEFPKEGPSILRIQQVVRGDSAAYFCASSQGDRNYGYTFGSGTRLTVV.

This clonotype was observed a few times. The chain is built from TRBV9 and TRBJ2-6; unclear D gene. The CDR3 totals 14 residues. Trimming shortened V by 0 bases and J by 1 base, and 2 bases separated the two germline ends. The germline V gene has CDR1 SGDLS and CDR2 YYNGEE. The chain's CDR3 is CASSVGSGANVLTF. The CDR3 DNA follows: TGTGCCAGCAGCGTAGGATCTGGGGCCAACGTCCTGACTTTC.

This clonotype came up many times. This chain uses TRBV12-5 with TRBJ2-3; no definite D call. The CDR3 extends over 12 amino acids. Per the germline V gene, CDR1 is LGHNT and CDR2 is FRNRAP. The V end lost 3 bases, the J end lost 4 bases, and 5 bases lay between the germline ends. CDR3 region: CASGFRADTQYF. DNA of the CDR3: TGTGCTAGTGGTTTTAGGGCAGATACGCAGTATTTT.

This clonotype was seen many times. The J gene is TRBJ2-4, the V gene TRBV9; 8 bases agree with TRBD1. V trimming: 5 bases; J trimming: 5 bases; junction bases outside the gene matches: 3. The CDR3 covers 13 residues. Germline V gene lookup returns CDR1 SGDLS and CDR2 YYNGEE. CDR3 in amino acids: CASSVQGENIQYF. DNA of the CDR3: TGTGCCAGCAGTGTACAGGGGGAAAACATTCAGTACTTC.

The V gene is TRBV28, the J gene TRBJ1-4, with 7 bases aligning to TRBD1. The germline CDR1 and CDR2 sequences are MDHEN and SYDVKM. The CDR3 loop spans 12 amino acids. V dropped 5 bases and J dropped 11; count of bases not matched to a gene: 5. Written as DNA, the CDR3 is TGTGCCAGCAGTCGGCAGGGGGATAAACTGTTTTTT. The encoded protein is CASSRQGDKLFF.